The T cell receptor (beta chain) under discussion was sequenced for a study of blood T cell repertoires in COVID-19. Study summary: Sites in the United States, Italy and Spain provided acute and convalescent COVID-19 samples. PBMCs, B-cell-depleted T cells, or T cells were the source of the cDNA or gDNA that made up the material.

Per the original methods: Reference gene primer amplification gave estimated nucleated cell counts. Assay used: immunoSEQ multiplex PCR; TCRdb lists only in-frame clones, some missing. V and J calls and clone size are given by that table; D and trimming were obtained from the DNA. In the table there are about 240,000 clones, approximately 83% of which are singletons. CDR3 length: 14 residues. Germline V gives CDR1 SNHLY, CDR2 FYNNEI. The V and J ends lost 4 bases and 5 bases respectively, with 14 bases between them. Sequencing was carried out using peripheral blood. The receptor's source is a man younger than 40 who had recovered from COVID-19. The V call is TRBV2, the J call TRBJ2-5, with D possibly matching TRBD2 (5 bases). The CDR3 sequence is CASSVTGFDETQYF. The CDR3 DNA reads TGTGCCAGCAGTGTTACGGGGTTCGACGAGACCCAGTACTTC.